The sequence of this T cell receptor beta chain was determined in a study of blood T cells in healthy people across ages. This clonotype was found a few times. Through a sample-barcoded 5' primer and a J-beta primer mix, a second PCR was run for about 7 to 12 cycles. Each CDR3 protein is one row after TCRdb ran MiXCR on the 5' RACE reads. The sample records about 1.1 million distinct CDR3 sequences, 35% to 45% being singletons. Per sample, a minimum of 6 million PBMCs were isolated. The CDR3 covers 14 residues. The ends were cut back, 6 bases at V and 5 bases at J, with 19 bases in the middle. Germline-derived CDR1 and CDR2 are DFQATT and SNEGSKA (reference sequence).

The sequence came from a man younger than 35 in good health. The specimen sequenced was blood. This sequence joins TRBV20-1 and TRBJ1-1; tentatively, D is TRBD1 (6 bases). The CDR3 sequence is CSATVSGVGTEAFF. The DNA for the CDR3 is TGCAGTGCGACGGTATCAGGGGTCGGGACTGAAGCTTTCTTT.